Listed below are T cell receptor beta chains from one sample, sequenced in a study of CD8+ T cells in alopecia areata. Profiled with immunoSEQ multiplex PCR; TCRdb holds only in-frame clones, not every one. Here the sample spans 150,000 to 200,000 clones, 60% being singletons. The sequencing used CD4+ T cells sorted from blood, collected at week 24, from a patient treated with tofacitinib. These receptors were obtained from a human donor with alopecia areata. The CDR3 runs from the conserved cysteine through the conserved F or W. The order of the fields is CDR3 length, V gene, clone size, J gene, D gene, CDR3 DNA, CDR3 protein. A D gene is named only where the DNA matches it firmly. Size is omitted from some rows. Given values are once, few, many or a class for expanded clones.

15	TRBV5-1	-	TRBJ2-7	-	TGCGCCAGCAGCTTGGGCGGGACGGAGCGTGTCGAGCAGTACTTC	CASSLGGTERVEQYF
15	TRBV30	-	TRBJ1-5	-	TGTGCCTGGAGTGTACGAGGGTTGAGCAATCAGCCCCAGCATTTT	CAWSVRGLSNQPQHF
15	TRBV9	once	TRBJ2-1	-	TGTGCCAGCAGCGTAGGTCAGGGGCTTGTCCATGAGCAGTTCTTC	CASSVGQGLVHEQFF
14	TRBV19	-	TRBJ2-1	-	TGTGCCAGTAGTATTTTCGCGGGACTCCAAGAGCAGTTCTTC	CASSIFAGLQEQFF
14	TRBV2	-	TRBJ2-1	-	TGTGCCAGCAGTTTCTCGAGCTCCTACAATGAGCAGTTCTTC	CASSFSSSYNEQFF
12	TRBV30	-	TRBJ1-2	-	TGTGCCTGGAGTGACGGTGACTATGGCTACACCTTC	CAWSDGDYGYTF
15	TRBV9	-	TRBJ1-3	TRBD1	TGTGCCAGCAGCGGCCGGGACAGCTCTGGAAACACCATATATTTT	CASSGRDSSGNTIYF
16	TRBV9	-	TRBJ2-1	TRBD2	TGTGCCAGCAGCGACAGGACTAGCGGACCTTACAATGAGCAGTTCTTC	CASSDRTSGPYNEQFF
13	TRBV29-1	-	TRBJ2-1	-	TGCAGCGTTGAGGGCCTCAAACGGAATGAGCAGTTCTTC	CSVEGLKRNEQFF
12	TRBV7-2	few	TRBJ2-7	-	TGTGCCAGCAGCTCTAACATCTACGAGCAGTACTTC	CASSSNIYEQYF
13	TRBV5-6	-	TRBJ2-5	-	TGTGCCAGCAGCTTACAGGGCCAGGAGACCCAGTACTTC	CASSLQGQETQYF
16	TRBV5-1	once	TRBJ1-2	-	TGCGCCAGCAGCGTGGACGGCCATACGTTAAACTATGGCTACACCTTC	CASSVDGHTLNYGYTF
13	TRBV11-2	few	TRBJ1-5	-	TGTGCCAGCAGCTTCTACCTTAATCAGCCCCAGCATTTT	CASSFYLNQPQHF
15	TRBV27	-	TRBJ2-3	TRBD2	TGTGCCAGCAGCCCGGCGGGAGTAGGATCGGATACGCAGTATTTT	CASSPAGVGSDTQYF
14	TRBV5-1	-	TRBJ2-5	-	TGCGCCAGCAGCTTTACGCGGACGGGAGAGACCCAGTACTTC	CASSFTRTGETQYF
12	TRBV29-1	-	TRBJ1-2	-	TGCAGCGTTGAAAGGGAAAGCTATGGCTACACCTTC	CSVERESYGYTF
13	TRBV6-5	few	TRBJ2-7	-	TGTGCCAGCAGTGCCGGGACCCAGCGCGAGCAGTACTTC	CASSAGTQREQYF
17	TRBV7-3	-	TRBJ2-1	TRBD2	TGTGCCAGCAGCCTCGCCGGGGGGAGCAGCTCCTACAATGAGCAGTTCTTC	CASSLAGGSSSYNEQFF
14	TRBV5-6	few	TRBJ1-2	-	TGTGCCAGCAGCTCCCACCAGGGCGGCTATGGCTACACCTTC	CASSSHQGGYGYTF
15	TRBV4-3	-	TRBJ1-5	-	TGCGCCAGCAGCCAAGATCGGGGGGCTGTTCAGCCCCAGCATTTT	CASSQDRGAVQPQHF
12	TRBV30	-	TRBJ1-2	-	TGTGCCTGGAGTGCGGATTACTATGGCTACACCTTC	CAWSADYYGYTF
13	TRBV4-1	-	TRBJ2-3	-	TGCGCCAGCAGCCCCCCCCTCAGCCTGGGGCAGTATTTT	CASSPPLSLGQYF
14	TRBV18	-	TRBJ1-5	-	TGTGCCAGCTCACGGGACAATAGCAATCAGCCCCAGCATTTT	CASSRDNSNQPQHF